This T cell receptor beta chain was profiled in a study of cytomegalovirus exposure and HLA in healthy donors. Study findings and constraints: Further analysis, carried out later, found HLA-associated TCR beta chains more clonally expanded than equally common other chains. Earlier analysis found most TCR beta V segments productive about 90% or about 30% of the time. The authors reported that TCR beta sequences could predict HLA-A and HLA-B alleles. These predictions were accurate for most subjects in the first cohort.

This clone occurred a few times. The target antigen is unknown. In nominal health when sampled, donors likely had unrecorded immune exposures nonetheless. This PCR relied on a set of 60 Vbeta primers and 13 Jbeta primers. The assay was immunoSEQ multiplex PCR, and TCRdb's table has in-frame clones only and misses some. The sample carries about 120,000 clones, 55% to 75% recorded once. The sample taken for sequencing was PBMCs. The TCR originated in a woman between 40 and 50 years old in good health and CMV-seropositive.

The CDR3 DNA follows: TGTGCCAGCAGCCATGGTCCAGGGTCCTACGAGCAGTACTTC. Its protein product is CASSHGPGSYEQYF. This chain uses TRBV14 with TRBJ2-7; D is possibly TRBD1 (5 bases). This CDR3 comprises 14 residues. With 3 bases removed from V and 1 base from J, the gap between germline ends came to 10 bases. The germline CDR1 and CDR2 sequences are SGHDN and FVKESK. The whole variable domain, remainder taken from reference TRBV14 and TRBJ2-7, is EAGVTQFPSHSVIEKGQTVTLRCDPISGHDNLYWYRRVMGKEIKFLLHFVKESKQDESGMPNNRFLAERTGGTYSTLKVQPAELEDSGVYFCASSHGPGSYEQYFGPGTRLTVT.